This T cell receptor (beta chain) was sequenced for a study of blood T cell repertoires in COVID-19. Germline V gene lookup returns CDR1 SGHVS and CDR2 FNYEAQ. The CDR3 totals 17 residues. Trimming removed 1 base at V and 5 bases at J, with 18 bases between. Assay: immunoSEQ multiplex PCR; the TCRdb copy retains only in-frame clones and omits some. The table records 350,000 to 450,000 clones, approximately 86% of them present only once. This clone was recorded once. The sample comprised peripheral blood. The clonotype was recovered from a woman in her sixties with COVID-19, enrolled during active disease. The gene calls are TRBV7-6 and TRBJ1-3, with D perhaps matching TRBD1 (5 bases). The CDR3 protein is CASSLGTNLGARNTIYF. CDR3 nucleotides: TGTGCCAGCAGCTTAGGGACCAACCTAGGGGCGAGAAACACCATATATTTT.